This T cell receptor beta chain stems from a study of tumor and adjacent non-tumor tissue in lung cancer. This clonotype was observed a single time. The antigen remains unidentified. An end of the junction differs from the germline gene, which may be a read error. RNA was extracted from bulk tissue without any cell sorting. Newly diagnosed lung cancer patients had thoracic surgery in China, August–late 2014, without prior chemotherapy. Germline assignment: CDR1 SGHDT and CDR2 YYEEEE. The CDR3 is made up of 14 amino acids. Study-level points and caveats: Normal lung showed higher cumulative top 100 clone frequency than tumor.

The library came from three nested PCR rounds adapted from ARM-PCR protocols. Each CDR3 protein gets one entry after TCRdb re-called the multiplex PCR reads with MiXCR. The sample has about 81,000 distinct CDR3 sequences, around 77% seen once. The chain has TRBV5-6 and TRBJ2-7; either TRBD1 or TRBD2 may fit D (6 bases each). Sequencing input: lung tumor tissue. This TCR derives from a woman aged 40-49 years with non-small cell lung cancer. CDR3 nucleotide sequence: TGTGCTAGCAGCTTGGAGGGGGACTCCTACGAGCAGTACTTC. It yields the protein CASSLEGDSYEQYF. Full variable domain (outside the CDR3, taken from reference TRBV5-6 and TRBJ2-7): DAGVTQSPTHLIKTRGQQVTLRCSPKSGHDTVSWYQQALGQGPQFIFQYYEEEERQRGNFPDRFSGHQFPNYSSELNVNALLLGDSALYLCASSLEGDSYEQYFGPGTRLTVT.